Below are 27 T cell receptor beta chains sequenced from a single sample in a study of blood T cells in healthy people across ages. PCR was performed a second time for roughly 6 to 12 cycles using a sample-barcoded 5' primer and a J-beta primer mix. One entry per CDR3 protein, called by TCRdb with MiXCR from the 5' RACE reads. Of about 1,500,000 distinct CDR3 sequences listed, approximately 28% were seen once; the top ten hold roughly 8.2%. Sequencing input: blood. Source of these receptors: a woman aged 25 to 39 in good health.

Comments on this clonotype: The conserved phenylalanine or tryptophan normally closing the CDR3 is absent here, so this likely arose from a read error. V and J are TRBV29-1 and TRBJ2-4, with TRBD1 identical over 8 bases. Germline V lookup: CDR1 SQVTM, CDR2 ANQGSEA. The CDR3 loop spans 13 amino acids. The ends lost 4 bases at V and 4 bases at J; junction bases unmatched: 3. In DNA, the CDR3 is TGCAGCGTTGCAGGGACAGGTAAAAACATTCAGTACTGC. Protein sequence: CSVAGTGKNIQYC.

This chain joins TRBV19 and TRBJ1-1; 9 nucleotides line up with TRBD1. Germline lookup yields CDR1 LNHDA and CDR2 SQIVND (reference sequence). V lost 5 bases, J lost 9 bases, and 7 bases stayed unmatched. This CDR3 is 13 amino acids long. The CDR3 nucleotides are TGTGCCAGTAGTCCCTCGACAGGGGGGCAAGCTTTCTTT. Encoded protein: CASSPSTGGQAFF.

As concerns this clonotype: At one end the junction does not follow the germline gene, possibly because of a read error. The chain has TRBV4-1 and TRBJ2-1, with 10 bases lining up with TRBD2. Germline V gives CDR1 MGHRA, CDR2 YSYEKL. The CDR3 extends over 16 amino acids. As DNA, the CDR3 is TGCGCCGGCAGCCATCTGGGACTAGCGCCCTACAATGAGCAGTTCTTC. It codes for CAGSHLGLAPYNEQFF.

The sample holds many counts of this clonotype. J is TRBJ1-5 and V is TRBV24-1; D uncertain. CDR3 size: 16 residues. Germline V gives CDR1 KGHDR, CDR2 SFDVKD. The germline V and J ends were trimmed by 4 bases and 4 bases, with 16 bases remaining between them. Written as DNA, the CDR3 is TGTGCCACCAGTGAACCGGGTTTGGGCCCAAATCAGCCCCAGCATTTT. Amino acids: CATSEPGLGPNQPQHF.

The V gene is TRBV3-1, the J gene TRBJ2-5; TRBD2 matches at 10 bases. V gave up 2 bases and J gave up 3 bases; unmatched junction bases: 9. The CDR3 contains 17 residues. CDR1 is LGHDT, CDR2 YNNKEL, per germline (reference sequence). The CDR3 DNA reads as TGTGCCAGCAGCCAAAATATTGGACTAGCGGTTGAAGAGACCCAGTACTTC. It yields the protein CASSQNIGLAVEETQYF.

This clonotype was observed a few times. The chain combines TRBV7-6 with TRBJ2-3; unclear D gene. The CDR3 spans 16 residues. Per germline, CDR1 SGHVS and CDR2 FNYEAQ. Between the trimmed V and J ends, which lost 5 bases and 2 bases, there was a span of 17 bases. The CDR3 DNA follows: TGTGCCAGCAGCCCTACTGGATCAAGCTCCACAGATACGCAGTATTTT. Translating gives CASSPTGSSSTDTQYF.

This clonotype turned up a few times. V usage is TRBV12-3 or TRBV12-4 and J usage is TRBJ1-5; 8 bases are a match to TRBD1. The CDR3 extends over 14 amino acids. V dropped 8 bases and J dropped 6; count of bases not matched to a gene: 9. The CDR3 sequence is CASEQGARGQPQHF. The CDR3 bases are TGTGCCAGCGAGCAGGGGGCGCGGGGTCAGCCCCAGCATTTT.

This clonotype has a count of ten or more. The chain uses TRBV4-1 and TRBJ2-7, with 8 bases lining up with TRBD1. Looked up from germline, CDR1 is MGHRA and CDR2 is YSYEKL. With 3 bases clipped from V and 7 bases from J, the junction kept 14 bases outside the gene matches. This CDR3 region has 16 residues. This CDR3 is CASSQFSGDRGEEQYF. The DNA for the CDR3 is TGCGCCAGCAGCCAGTTTTCGGGAGACAGGGGTGAAGAGCAGTACTTC.

In nucleotides, the CDR3 is TGTGCCAGCAGCCCTATCGGGGGGTCTGGGGCCAACGTCCTGACTTTC. Translating gives CASSPIGGSGANVLTF. The chain has TRBV7-9 and TRBJ2-6; 7 nucleotides line up with TRBD2. The CDR3 runs to 16 residues. The V gene's germline CDR1 is SEHNR and CDR2 FQNEAQ (reference sequence). With 5 bases clipped from V and 1 base from J, the junction kept 5 bases outside the gene matches.

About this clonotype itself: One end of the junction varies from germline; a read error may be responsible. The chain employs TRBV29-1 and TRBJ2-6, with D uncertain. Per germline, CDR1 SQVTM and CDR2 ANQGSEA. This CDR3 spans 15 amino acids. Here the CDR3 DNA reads TGCAGCGTGGAAGGCGGAGAATCTGCGGCCAACGTCCTGACTTTC. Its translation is CSVEGGESAANVLTF.

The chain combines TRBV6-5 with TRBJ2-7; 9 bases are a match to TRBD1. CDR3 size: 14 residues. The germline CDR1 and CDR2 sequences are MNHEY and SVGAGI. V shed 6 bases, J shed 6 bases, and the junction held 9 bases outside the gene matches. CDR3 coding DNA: TGTGCCAGCAGGTGGGACAGGGAAGGGGGCGAGCAGTACTTC. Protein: CASRWDREGGEQYF.

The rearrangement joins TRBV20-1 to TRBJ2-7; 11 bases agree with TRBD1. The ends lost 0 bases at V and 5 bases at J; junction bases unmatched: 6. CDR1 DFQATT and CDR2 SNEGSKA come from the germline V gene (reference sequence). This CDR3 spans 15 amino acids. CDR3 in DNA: TGCAGTGCTAGAGATACCGGGACAGGGGGAGACGAGCAGTACTTC. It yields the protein CSARDTGTGGDEQYF.

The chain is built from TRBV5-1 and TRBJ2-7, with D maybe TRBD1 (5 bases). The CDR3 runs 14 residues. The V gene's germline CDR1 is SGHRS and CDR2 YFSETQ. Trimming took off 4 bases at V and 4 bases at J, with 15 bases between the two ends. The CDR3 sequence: CASSPGADEYEQYF. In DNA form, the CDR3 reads TGCGCCAGCAGCCCTGGGGCAGACGAATACGAGCAGTACTTC. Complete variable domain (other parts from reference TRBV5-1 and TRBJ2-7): KAGVTQTPRYLIKTRGQQVTLSCSPISGHRSVSWYQQTPGQGLQFLFEYFSETQRNKGNFPGRFSGRQFSNSRSEMNVSTLELGDSALYLCASSPGADEYEQYFGPGTRLTVT.

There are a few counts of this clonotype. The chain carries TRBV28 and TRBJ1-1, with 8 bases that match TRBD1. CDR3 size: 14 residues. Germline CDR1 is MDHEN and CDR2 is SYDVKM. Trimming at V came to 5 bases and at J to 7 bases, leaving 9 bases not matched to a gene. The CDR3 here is CASSNQGAVDEAFF. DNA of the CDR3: TGTGCCAGCAGTAATCAGGGGGCTGTGGATGAAGCTTTCTTT.

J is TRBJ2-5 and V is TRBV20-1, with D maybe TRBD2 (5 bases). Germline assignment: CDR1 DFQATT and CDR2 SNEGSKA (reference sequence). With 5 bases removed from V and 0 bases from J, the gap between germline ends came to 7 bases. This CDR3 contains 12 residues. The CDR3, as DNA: TGCAGTGCTCCGGGGAACCAAGAGACCCAGTACTTC. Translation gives CSAPGNQETQYF.

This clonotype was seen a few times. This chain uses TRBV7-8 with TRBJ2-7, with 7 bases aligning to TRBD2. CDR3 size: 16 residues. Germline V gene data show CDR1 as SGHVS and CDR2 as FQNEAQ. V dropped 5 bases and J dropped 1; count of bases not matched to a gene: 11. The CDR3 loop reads CASSPSRTSVSYEQYF. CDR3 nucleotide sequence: TGTGCCAGCAGCCCTAGCCGTACTAGCGTTTCCTACGAGCAGTACTTC.

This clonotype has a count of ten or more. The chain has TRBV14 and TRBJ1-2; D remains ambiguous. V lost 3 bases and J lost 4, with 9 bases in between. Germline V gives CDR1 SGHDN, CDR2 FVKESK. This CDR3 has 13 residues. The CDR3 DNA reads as TGTGCCAGCAGCCAGGAGGGTATCTATGGCTACACCTTC. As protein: CASSQEGIYGYTF.

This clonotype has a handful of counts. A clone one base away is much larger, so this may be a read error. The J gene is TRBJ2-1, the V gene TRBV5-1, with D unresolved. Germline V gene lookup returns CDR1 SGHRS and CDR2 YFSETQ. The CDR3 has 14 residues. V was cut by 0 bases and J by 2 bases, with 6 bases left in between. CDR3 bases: TGCGCCAGCAGCTTGGCGACTCCCTACAATGAGCAGTTCTTC. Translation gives CASSLATPYNEQFF.

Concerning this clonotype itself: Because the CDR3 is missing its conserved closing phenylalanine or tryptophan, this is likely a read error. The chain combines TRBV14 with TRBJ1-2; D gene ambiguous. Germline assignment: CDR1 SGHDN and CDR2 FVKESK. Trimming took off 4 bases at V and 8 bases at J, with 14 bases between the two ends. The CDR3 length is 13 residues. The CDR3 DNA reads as TGTGCCAGCAGCCCAGAGTTTCCGGGCGGCTACACCTAC. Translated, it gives CASSPEFPGGYTY.

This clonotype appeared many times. The CDR3 loop is CASSSDRGPYEQYF. The CDR3, as DNA: TGTGCCAGCAGTTCAGACAGGGGACCCTACGAGCAGTACTTC. This chain uses TRBV28 with TRBJ2-7; 8 positions agree with TRBD1. The germline V gene has CDR1 MDHEN and CDR2 SYDVKM. With 4 bases clipped from V and 2 bases from J, the junction kept 4 bases outside the gene matches. CDR3 size: 14 residues.

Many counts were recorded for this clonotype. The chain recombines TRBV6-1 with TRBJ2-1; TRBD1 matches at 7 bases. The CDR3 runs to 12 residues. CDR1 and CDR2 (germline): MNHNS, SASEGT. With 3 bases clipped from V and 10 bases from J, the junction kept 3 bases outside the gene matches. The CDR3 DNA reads TGTGCCAGCAGTGATAACAGGGGCGAGCAGTTCTTC. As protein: CASSDNRGEQFF.

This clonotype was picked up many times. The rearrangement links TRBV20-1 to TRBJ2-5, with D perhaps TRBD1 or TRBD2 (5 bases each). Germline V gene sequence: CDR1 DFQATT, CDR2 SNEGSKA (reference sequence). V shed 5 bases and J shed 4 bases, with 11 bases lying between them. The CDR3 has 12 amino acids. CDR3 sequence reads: CSAGTPRETQYF. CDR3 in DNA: TGCAGTGCTGGGACCCCTAGAGAGACCCAGTACTTC.

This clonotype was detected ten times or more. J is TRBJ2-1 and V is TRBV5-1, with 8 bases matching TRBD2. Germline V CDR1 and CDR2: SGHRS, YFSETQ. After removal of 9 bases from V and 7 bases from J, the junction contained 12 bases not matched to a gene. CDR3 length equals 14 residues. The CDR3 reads CATVAGPGSNEQFF. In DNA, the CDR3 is TGCGCCACCGTAGCGGGGCCAGGCTCTAATGAGCAGTTCTTC. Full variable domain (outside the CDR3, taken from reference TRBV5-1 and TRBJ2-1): KAGVTQTPRYLIKTRGQQVTLSCSPISGHRSVSWYQQTPGQGLQFLFEYFSETQRNKGNFPGRFSGRQFSNSRSEMNVSTLELGDSALYLCATVAGPGSNEQFFGPGTRLTVL.

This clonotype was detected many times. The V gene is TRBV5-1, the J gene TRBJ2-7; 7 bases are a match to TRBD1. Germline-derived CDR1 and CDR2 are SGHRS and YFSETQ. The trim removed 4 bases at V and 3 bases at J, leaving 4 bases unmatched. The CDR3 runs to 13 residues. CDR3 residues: CASSMGQSYEQYF. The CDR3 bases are TGCGCCAGCAGCATGGGACAGAGCTACGAGCAGTACTTC.

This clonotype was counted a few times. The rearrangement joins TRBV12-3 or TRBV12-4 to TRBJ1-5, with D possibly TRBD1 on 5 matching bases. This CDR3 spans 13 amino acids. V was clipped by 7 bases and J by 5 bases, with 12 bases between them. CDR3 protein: CASKVGGDQPQHF. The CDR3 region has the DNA TGTGCCAGCAAAGTTGGGGGGGATCAGCCCCAGCATTTT.

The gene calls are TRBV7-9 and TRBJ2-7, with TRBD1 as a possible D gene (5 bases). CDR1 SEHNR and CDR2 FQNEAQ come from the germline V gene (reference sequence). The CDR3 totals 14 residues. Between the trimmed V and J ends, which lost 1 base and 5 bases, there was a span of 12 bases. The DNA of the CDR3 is TGTGCCAGCAGCTTAGGTGCAGGGTCCGACGAGCAGTACTTC. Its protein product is CASSLGAGSDEQYF.

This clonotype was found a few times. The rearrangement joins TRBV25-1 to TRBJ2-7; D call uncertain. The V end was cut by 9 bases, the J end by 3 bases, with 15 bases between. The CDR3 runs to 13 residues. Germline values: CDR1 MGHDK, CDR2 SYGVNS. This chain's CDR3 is CASSLRPGYEQYF. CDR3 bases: TGTGCCAGTTCCCTAAGACCGGGCTACGAGCAGTACTTC.